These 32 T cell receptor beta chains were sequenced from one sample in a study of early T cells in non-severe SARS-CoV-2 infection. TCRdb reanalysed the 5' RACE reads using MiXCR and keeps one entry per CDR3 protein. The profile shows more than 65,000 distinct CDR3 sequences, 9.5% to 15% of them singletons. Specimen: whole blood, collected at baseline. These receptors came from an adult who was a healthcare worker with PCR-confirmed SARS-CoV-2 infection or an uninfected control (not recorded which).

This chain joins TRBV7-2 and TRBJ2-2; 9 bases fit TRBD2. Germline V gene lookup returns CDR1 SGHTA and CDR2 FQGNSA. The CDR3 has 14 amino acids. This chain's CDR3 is CTTGWLAGAGELFF. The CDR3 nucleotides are TGTACGACTGGGTGGTTAGCGGGGGCCGGGGAGCTGTTTTTT.

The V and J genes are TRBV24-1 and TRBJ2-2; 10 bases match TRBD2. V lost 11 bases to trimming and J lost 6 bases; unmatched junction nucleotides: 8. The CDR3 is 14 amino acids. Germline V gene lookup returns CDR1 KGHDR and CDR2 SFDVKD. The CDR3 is CASGTSDVAGELFF. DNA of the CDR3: TGTGCCAGCGGGACTAGCGACGTCGCCGGGGAGCTGTTTTTT.

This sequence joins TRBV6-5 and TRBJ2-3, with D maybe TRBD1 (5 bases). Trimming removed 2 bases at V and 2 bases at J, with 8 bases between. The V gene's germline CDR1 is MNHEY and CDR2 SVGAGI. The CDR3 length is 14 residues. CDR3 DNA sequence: TGTGCCAGCAGTTACAGGGGCACCACAGATACGCAGTATTTT. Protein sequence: CASSYRGTTDTQYF.

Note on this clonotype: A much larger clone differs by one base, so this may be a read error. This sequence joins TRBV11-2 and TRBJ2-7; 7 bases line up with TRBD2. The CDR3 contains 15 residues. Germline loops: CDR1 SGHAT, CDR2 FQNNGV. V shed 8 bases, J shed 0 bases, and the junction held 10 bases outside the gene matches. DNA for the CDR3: TGTGCCAGCTGGCCACCGGGGGGAAGCTCCTACGAGCAGTACTTC. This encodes CASWPPGGSSYEQYF.

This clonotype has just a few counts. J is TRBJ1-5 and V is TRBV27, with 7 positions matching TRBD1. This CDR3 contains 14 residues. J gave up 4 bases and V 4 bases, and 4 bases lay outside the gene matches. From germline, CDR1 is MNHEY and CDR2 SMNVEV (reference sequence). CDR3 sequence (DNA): TGTGCCAGCAGTTCTGACAGGGCTAATCAGCCCCAGCATTTT. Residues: CASSSDRANQPQHF.

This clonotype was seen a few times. CDR3 protein: CASSLALVTGTPMNTEAFF. The CDR3 DNA sequence: TGTGCCAGCAGCTTGGCGTTAGTGACAGGGACCCCGATGAACACTGAAGCTTTCTTT. This sequence joins TRBV5-6 and TRBJ1-1; 7 positions agree with TRBD1. With 0 bases clipped from V and 0 bases from J, the junction kept 14 bases outside the gene matches. CDR3 length: 19 amino acids. Per germline, CDR1 SGHDT and CDR2 YYEEEE.

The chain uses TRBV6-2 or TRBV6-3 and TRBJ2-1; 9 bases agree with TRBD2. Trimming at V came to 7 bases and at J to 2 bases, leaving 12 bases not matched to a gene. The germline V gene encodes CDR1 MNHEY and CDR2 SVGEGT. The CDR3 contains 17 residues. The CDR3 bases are TGTGCCAGCATCCCAGAGCGGGGGGCGGGAACCTACAATGAGCAGTTCTTC. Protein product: CASIPERGAGTYNEQFF.

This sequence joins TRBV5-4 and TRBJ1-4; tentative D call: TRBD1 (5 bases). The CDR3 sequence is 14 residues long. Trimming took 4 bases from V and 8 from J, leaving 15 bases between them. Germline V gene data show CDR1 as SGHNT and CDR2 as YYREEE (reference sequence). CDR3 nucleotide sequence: TGTGCCAGCAGCACCGGCCCAGGGAACGAAAAACTGTTTTTT. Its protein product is CASSTGPGNEKLFF.

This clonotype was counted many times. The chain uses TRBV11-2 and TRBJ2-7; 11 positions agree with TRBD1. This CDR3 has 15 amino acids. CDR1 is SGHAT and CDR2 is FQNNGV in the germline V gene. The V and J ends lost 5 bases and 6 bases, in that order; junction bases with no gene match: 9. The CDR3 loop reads CASSHGQGAVGEQYF. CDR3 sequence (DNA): TGTGCCAGCAGCCATGGACAGGGGGCTGTTGGCGAGCAGTACTTC.

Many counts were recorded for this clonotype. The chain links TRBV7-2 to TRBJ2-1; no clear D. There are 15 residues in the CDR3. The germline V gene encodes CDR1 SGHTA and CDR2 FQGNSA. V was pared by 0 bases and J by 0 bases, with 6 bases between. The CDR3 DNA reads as TGTGCCAGCAGCTTAGCAGGGCTCTCCTACAATGAGCAGTTCTTC. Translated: CASSLAGLSYNEQFF.

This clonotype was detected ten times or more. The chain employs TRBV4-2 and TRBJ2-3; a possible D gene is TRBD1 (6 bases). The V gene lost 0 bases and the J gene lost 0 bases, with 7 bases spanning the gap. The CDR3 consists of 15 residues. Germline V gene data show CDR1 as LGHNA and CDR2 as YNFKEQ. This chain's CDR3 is CASSQEDSSTDTQYF. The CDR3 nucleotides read TGTGCCAGCAGCCAAGAGGACAGTAGCACAGATACGCAGTATTTT.

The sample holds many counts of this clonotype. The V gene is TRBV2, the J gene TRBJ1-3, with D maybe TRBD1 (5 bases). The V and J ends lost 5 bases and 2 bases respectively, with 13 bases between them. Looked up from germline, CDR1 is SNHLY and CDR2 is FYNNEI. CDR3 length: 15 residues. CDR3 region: CASSPSPGAGNTIYF. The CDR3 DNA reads TGTGCCAGCAGTCCTAGCCCGGGGGCTGGAAACACCATATATTTT.

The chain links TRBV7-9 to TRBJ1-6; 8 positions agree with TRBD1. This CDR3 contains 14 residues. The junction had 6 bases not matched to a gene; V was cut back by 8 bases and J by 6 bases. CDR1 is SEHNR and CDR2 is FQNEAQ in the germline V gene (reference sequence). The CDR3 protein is CASPGQAPNSPLHF. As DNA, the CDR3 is TGTGCCAGCCCGGGACAGGCCCCTAATTCACCCCTCCACTTT.

The CDR3 reads CASSSLGNTEAFF. As DNA, the CDR3 is TGTGCCAGCAGTTCGCTCGGGAACACTGAAGCTTTCTTT. The V and J genes are TRBV27 and TRBJ1-1; no definite D call. CDR3 length: 13 residues. CDR1 MNHEY and CDR2 SMNVEV come from the germline V gene (reference sequence). The ends were cut back, 4 bases at V and 1 base at J, with 7 bases in the middle.

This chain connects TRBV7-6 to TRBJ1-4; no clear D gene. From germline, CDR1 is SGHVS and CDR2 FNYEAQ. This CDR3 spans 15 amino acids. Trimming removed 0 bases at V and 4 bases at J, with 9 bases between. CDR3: CASSLAWTGNEKLFF. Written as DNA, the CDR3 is TGTGCCAGCAGCTTAGCGTGGACGGGTAATGAAAAACTGTTTTTT.

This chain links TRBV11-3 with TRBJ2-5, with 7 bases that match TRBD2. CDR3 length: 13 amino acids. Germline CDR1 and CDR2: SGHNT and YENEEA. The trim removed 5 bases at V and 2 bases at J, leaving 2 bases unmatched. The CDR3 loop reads CASSTGLQETQYF. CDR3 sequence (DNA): TGTGCCAGCAGCACGGGACTACAAGAGACCCAGTACTTC.

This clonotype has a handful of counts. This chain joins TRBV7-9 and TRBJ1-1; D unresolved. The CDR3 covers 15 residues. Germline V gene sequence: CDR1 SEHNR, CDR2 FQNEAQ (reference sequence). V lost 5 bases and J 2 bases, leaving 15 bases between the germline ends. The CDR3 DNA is TGTGCCAGCAGCCCCCCGACACAGAGTAACACTGAAGCTTTCTTT. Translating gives CASSPPTQSNTEAFF.

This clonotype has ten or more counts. The CDR3 nucleotides read TGTGCCAGCAGCTTTTACGGACAGTCTGGAAACACCATATATTTT. It codes for CASSFYGQSGNTIYF. V and J are TRBV11-2 and TRBJ1-3, with D tentatively TRBD1 (6 bases). The length of the CDR3 is 15 residues. Trimming stripped 3 bases from V and 1 base from J, with 10 bases between. CDR1 SGHAT and CDR2 FQNNGV come from the germline V gene.

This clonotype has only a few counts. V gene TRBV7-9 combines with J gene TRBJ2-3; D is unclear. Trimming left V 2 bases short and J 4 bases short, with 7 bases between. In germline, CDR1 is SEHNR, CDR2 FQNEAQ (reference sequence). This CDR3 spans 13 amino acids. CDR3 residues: CASSLNQADTQYF. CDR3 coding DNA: TGTGCCAGCAGCTTAAACCAAGCAGATACGCAGTATTTT.

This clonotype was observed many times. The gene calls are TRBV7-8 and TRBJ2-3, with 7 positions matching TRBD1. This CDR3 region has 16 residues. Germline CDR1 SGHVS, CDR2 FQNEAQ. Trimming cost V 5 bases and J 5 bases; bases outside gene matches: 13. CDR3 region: CASSRSTRGQVDTQYF. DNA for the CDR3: TGTGCCAGCAGCAGATCCACAAGGGGGCAGGTAGATACGCAGTATTTT. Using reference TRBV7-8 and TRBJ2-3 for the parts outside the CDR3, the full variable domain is GAGVSQSPRYKVAKRGQDVALRCDPISGHVSLFWYQQALGQGPEFLTYFQNEAQLDKSGLPSDRFFAERPEGSVSTLKIQRTQQEDSAVYLCASSRSTRGQVDTQYFGPGTRLTVL.

CDR3: CASSTPATNEKLFF. The CDR3 nucleotides read TGTGCCAGCAGCACTCCCGCAACTAATGAAAAACTGTTTTTT. The rearrangement links TRBV6-2 or TRBV6-3 to TRBJ1-4, with D uncertain. Germline CDR1 reads MNHEY; CDR2 reads SVGEGT. Trimming stripped 6 bases from V and 0 bases from J, with 8 bases between. This CDR3 contains 14 residues.

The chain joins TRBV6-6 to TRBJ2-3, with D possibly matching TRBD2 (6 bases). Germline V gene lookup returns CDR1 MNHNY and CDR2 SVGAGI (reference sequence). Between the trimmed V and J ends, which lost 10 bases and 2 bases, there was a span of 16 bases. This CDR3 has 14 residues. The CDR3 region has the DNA TGTGCCACCGACGAGGAGGGAATCACAGATACGCAGTATTTT. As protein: CATDEEGITDTQYF.

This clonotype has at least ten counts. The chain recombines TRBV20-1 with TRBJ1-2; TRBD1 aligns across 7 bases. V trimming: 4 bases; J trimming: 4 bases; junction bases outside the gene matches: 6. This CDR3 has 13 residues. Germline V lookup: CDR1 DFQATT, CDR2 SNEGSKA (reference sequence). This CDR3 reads CSATLTGTYGYTF. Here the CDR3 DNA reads TGCAGTGCTACTCTGACAGGGACCTATGGCTACACCTTC.

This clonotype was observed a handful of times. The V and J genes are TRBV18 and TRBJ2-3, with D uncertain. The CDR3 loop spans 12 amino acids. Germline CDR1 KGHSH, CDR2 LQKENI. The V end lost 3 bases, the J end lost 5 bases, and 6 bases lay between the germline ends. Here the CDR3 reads CASSPGLDTQYF. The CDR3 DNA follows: TGTGCCAGCTCACCCGGCTTAGATACGCAGTATTTT.

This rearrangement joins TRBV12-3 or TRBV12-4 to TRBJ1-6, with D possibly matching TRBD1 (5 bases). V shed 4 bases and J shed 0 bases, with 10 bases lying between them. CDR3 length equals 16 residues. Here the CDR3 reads CASSSGLSSYNSPLHF. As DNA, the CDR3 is TGTGCCAGCAGTTCAGGGCTCAGCTCCTATAATTCACCCCTCCACTTT.

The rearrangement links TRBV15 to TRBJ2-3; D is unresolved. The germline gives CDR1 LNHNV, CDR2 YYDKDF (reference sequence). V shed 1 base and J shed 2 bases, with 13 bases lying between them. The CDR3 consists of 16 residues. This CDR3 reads CATSRGVTPNTDTQYF. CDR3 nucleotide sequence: TGTGCCACCAGCAGAGGGGTGACTCCCAACACAGATACGCAGTATTTT.

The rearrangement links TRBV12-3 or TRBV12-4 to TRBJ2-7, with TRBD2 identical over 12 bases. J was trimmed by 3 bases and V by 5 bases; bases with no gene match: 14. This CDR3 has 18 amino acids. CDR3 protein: CASSPLTSGGTQVYEQYF. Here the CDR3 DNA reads TGTGCCAGCAGTCCTCTGACTAGCGGGGGTACTCAGGTCTACGAGCAGTACTTC.

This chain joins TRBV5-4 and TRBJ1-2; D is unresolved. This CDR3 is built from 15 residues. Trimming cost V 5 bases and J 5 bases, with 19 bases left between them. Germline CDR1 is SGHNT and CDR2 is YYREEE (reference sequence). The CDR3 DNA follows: TGTGCCAGCAGTTTTAGGACGGGTGGGATGTATGGCTACACCTTC. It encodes CASSFRTGGMYGYTF. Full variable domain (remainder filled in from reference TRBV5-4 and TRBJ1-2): ETGVTQSPTHLIKTRGQQVTLRCSSQSGHNTVSWYQQALGQGPQFIFQYYREEENGRGNFPPRFSGLQFPNYSSELNVNALELDDSALYLCASSFRTGGMYGYTFGSGTRLTVV.

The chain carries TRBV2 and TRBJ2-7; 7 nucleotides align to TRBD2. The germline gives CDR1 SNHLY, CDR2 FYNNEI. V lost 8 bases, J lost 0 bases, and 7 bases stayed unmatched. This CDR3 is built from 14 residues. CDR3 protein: CASARAGVSYEQYF. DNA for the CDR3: TGTGCCAGCGCGCGGGCGGGGGTCTCCTACGAGCAGTACTTC.

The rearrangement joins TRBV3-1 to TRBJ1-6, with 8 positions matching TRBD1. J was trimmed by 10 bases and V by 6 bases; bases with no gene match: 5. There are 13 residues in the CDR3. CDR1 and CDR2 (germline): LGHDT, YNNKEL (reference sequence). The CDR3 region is CASRSTGDSPLHF. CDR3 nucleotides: TGTGCCAGCAGATCGACAGGGGACTCACCCCTCCACTTT.

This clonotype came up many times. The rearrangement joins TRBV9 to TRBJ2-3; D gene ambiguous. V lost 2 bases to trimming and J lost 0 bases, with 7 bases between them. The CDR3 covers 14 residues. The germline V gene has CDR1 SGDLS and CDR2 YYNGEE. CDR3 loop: CASSVGLSTDTQYF. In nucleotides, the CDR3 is TGTGCCAGCAGCGTCGGCCTGAGCACAGATACGCAGTATTTT.

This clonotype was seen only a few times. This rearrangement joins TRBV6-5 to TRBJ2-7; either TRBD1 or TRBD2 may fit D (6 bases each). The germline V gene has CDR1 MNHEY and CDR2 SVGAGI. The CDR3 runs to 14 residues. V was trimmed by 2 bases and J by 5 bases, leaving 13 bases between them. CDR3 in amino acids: CASSYRGTTNEQYF. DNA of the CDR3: TGTGCCAGCAGTTACCGCGGGACAACGAACGAGCAGTACTTC.